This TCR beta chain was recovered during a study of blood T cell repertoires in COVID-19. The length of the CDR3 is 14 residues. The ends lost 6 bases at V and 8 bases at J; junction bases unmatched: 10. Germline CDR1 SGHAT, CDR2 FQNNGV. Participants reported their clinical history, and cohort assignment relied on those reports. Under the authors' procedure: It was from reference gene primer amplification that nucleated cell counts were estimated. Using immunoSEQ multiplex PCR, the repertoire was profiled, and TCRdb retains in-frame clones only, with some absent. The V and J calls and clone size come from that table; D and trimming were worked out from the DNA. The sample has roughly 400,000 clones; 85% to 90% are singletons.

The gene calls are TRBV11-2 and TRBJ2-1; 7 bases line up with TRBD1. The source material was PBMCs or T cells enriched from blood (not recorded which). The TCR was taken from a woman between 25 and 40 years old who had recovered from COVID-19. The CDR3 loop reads CASSLRGLRYEQFF. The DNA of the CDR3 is TGTGCCAGCAGTTTAAGGGGGCTAAGGTATGAGCAGTTCTTC.